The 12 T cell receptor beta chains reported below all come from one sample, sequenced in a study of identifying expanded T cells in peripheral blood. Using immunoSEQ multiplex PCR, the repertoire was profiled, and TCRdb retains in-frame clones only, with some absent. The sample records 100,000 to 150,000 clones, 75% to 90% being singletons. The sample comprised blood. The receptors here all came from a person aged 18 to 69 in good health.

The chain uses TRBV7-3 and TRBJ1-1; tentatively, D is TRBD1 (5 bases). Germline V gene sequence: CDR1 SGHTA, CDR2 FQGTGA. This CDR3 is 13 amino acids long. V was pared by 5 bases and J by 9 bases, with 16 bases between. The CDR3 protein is CASSHPGGSKAFF. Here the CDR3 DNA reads TGTGCCAGCAGCCATCCCGGGGGAAGTAAAGCTTTCTTT.

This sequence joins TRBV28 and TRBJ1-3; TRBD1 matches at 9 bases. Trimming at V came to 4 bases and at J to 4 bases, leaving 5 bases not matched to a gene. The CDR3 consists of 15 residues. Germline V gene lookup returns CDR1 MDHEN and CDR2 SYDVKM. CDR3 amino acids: CASSYQGTGGNTIYF. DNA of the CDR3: TGTGCCAGCAGTTACCAAGGGACAGGGGGAAACACCATATATTTT.

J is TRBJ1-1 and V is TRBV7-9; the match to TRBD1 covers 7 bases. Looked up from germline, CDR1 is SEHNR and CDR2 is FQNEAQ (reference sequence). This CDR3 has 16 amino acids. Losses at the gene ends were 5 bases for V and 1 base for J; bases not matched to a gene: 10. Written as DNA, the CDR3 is TGTGCCAGCAGCATCGTCAGGGGGGGAAGGAACACTGAAGCTTTCTTT. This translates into CASSIVRGGRNTEAFF.

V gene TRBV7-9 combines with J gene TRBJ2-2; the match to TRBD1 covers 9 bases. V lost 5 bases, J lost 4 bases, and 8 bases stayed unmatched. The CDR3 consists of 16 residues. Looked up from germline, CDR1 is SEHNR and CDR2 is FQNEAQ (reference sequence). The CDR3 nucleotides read TGTGCCAGCAGCCCTCGGACAGGGGAAATCACCGGGGAGCTGTTTTTT. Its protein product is CASSPRTGEITGELFF.

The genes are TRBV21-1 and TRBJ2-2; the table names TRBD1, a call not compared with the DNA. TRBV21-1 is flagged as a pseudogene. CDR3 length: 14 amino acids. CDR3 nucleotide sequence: TGTGCCAGCAGCAAAAGGGACAGGGAAGGGGAGCTGTTTTTT. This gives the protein CASSKRDREGELFF.

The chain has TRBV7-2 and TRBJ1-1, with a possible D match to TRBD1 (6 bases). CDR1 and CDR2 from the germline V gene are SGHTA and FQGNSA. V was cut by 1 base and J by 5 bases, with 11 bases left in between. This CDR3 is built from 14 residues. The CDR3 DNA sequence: TGTGCCAGCAGCTTAGGGGGGCTCGGGACTGAAGCTTTCTTT. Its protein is CASSLGGLGTEAFF.

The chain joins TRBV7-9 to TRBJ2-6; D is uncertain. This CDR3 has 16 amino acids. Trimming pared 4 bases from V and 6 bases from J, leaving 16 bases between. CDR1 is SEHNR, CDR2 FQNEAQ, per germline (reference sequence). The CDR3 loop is CASSSSSGTSANVLTF. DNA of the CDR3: TGTGCCAGCAGCTCCTCGTCGGGCACGTCGGCCAACGTCCTGACTTTC.

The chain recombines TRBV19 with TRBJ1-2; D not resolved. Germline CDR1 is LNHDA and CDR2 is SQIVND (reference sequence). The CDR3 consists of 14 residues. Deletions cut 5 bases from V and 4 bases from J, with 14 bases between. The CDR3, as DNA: TGTGCCAGTAGTGTGGCCGGCCCCCCCTATGGCTACACCTTC. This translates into CASSVAGPPYGYTF.

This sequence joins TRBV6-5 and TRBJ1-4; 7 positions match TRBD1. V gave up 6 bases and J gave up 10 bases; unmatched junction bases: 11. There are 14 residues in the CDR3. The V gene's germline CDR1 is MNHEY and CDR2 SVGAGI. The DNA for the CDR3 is TGTGCCAGCAGCCAATCAGGGGGTTCTGGAAAACTGTTTTTT. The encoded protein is CASSQSGGSGKLFF.

CDR3 DNA: TGTGCCAGCAGTCACAGTCGTGAAGCTTTCTTT. This translates into CASSHSREAFF. The chain employs TRBV7-9 and TRBJ1-1; D unresolved. Trimming took 6 bases from V and 7 from J, leaving 9 bases between them. The V gene's germline CDR1 is SEHNR and CDR2 FQNEAQ (reference sequence). The CDR3 covers 11 residues. The variable domain in full, with the rest retrieved from reference TRBV7-9 and TRBJ1-1, is DTGVSQNPRHKITKRGQNVTFRCDPISEHNRLYWYRQTLGQGPEFLTYFQNEAQLEKSRLLSDRFSAERPKGSFSTLEIQRTEQGDSAMYLCASSHSREAFFGQGTRLTVV.

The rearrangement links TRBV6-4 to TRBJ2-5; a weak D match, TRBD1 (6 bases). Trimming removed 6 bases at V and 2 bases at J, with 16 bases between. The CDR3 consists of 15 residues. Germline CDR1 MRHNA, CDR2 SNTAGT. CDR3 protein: CASSAQGMGQETQYF. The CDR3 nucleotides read TGTGCCAGCAGCGCACAGGGTATGGGGCAAGAGACCCAGTACTTC.

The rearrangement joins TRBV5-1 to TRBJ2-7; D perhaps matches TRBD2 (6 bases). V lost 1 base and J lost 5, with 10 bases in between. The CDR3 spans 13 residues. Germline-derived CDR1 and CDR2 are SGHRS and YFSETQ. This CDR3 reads CASSLYGSNEQYF. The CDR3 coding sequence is TGCGCCAGCAGCTTGTACGGGAGCAACGAGCAGTACTTC.